This TCR beta chain was sequenced for a study of T cell responses to AZD1222 COVID-19 vaccine listed by TCRdb under 2021. Study-wide context: TCR sequencing was performed for some 250 trial participants, of whom some 200 were given two doses of AZD1222 and around 25 were given two doses of MenACWY control vaccine. Enrollment into the trials was organized by age into subgroups of 18-55, 56-69 and 70-plus years, and those subgroups contained roughly 150, 30 and 60 TCR-sequenced participants, respectively.

The sample holds one count of this clone. It has no known antigen specificity. No per-base quality is available; no much larger clone lies one base away. The time point label, read with the paper, signifies: about 28 days (+/-7) after the second vaccine dose. AZD1222 recipients given second doses at about 4 weeks or at about 12 weeks were pooled, since spike-specific TCR depth and breadth were not found to differ between the two schedules. Vaccinee samples were obtained from the UK trials COV001 and COV002, which included a single-blind randomized controlled phase 2/3 trial of AZD1222 (ChAdOx1 nCoV-19) in healthy adults. For TCRbeta chain sequencing, PBMC samples were collected from trial participants at day 0 and at day 28 after the second dose. The CDR3 regions of human TCRbeta chains were analyzed by immunosequencing. The authors processed their data as follows. Repertoire TCRs were checked for matches against a reference library of SARS-CoV-2-specific TCRs that had been generated using the MIRA antigen-specificity platform. Breadth meant the fraction of unique TCRs that were SARS-CoV-2-associated, whereas depth meant the fraction of total T cells that were SARS-CoV-2-associated. Using the MIRA data, each spike-specific TCR was assigned both to the spike region to which the TCR was reactive and to a CD4 or CD8 class. Log10-transformed breadth and depth values were compared by one-way ANOVA with Sidak's multiple comparisons tests. Here the immuneACCESS table is served through TCRdb, limited to in-frame sequences with V and J called. Missing clones are a known gap in these copies; in checked studies unresolved V genes cover under half, and the rest lacks a known reason. The V and J calls and clone size are taken from that table; D and trimming were inferred from the DNA. This sample has roughly 170,000 clones in its table, and 85% to 95% of those were observed once. The ten top clones hold roughly 1.7% of the sample.

Broad study findings and their caveats: Because no samples from the day 14 peak response were available, repertoires could be characterized only after the peak T cell response. In the small 56-69-year group, the increase in depth fell short of significance, most likely because of low power. Epitopes outside the regions mutated in the B.1.351 and B.1.1.7 variants were reportedly recognized by nearly half of the unique spike-specific TCRs. Conclusions about previously exposed vaccinees were limited because only six AZD1222 recipients were SARS-CoV-2 seropositive at baseline. Participants were mostly white British and included more females than males, and it was suggested by the authors that clonal diversity may have been underestimated. A significant rise in spike-specific TCR breadth and depth was observed after two AZD1222 doses relative to day 0 and relative to MenACWY recipients. The vaccine-associated CD4 TCRs covered the entire spike protein, and the dominant responses fell in regions 160-218 and 743-854.

CDR1 and CDR2 are read off the germline V gene (reference sequence) as DFQATT and SNEGSKA. Inclusive of the bounding cysteine and phenylalanine, the CDR3 is 11 residues long. Only the CDR3 DNA stays, 33 bases, in frame from base 1. A distance of 8 bases separates the germline ends of V and J, which lose 3 bases and 6 bases respectively. The material sequenced was peripheral blood, taken 28 days after the second AZD1222 dose. The chain was built from TRBV20-1 and TRBJ1-2; a tentative D call is TRBD1 (5 bases match). This clonotype originated in an adult who received the AZD1222 COVID-19 vaccine. The bases are TGCAGTGCTAGTCAGGGTAATGGCTACACCTTC. The resulting protein is CSASQGNGYTF.